These 16 T cell receptor beta chains originate from one sample sequenced in a study of blood T cells in healthy people across ages. Combining a sample-barcoded 5' primer with a J-beta primer mix, a second PCR ran for roughly 6 to 11 cycles. TCRdb independently ran MiXCR on the 5' RACE reads; one entry per CDR3 protein. The profile covers about 2 million distinct CDR3 sequences, with roughly 49% appearing a single time and less than 2.5% taken by the ten largest. Sample: blood. These receptor sequences come from a woman between 40 and 55 years old in good health.

J is TRBJ1-1 and V is TRBV7-2, with D unclear. V was pared by 1 base and J by 0 bases, with 9 bases between. Germline loops: CDR1 SGHTA, CDR2 FQGNSA. The CDR3 has 15 amino acids. DNA of the CDR3: TGTGCCAGCAGCTTAGTGTATGGGATGAACACTGAAGCTTTCTTT. Translation: CASSLVYGMNTEAFF.

This clonotype was seen a handful of times. The rearrangement links TRBV27 to TRBJ2-6; 10 bases are shared with TRBD1. The V segment lost 6 bases and the J segment 0 bases; nucleotides outside the gene matches: 17. From germline, CDR1 is MNHEY and CDR2 SMNVEV (reference sequence). This CDR3 has 21 amino acids. CDR3 residues: CASSFVRDRGKKDSGANVLTF. CDR3 bases: TGTGCCAGCAGCTTCGTCCGGGACAGGGGCAAGAAAGACTCTGGGGCCAACGTCCTGACTTTC.

The chain carries TRBV7-2 and TRBJ1-1; possible D gene TRBD1, 6 bases. Trimming left V 1 base short and J 3 bases short, with 15 bases between. CDR3 length: 16 residues. The germline V gene encodes CDR1 SGHTA and CDR2 FQGNSA. For the CDR3, the DNA is TGTGCCAGCAGCTTAGTCGGTACAGGGCCCGACACTGAAGCTTTCTTT. This gives the protein CASSLVGTGPDTEAFF.

J is TRBJ2-7 and V is TRBV6-6, with unresolved D. V lost 6 bases to trimming and J lost 7 bases, with 10 bases between them. This CDR3 region has 11 residues. Germline loops: CDR1 MNHNY, CDR2 SVGAGI (reference sequence). The DNA of the CDR3 is TGTGCCAGCAGCCACCTGGAAGAGCAGTACTTC. Its protein is CASSHLEEQYF.

This clonotype has more than one count but fewer than ten. The V gene is TRBV28, the J gene TRBJ1-2, with D unresolved. The CDR3 contains 11 residues. Trimming cost V 5 bases and J 3 bases, with 4 bases left between them. Germline assignment: CDR1 MDHEN and CDR2 SYDVKM. In DNA, the CDR3 is TGTGCCAGCAGTACCTACTATGGCTACACCTTC. Protein product: CASSTYYGYTF.

The rearrangement uses TRBV6-5 and TRBJ1-1, with a possible D match to TRBD1 (5 bases). With 2 bases removed from V and 1 base from J, the gap between germline ends came to 14 bases. This CDR3 is built from 16 residues. From germline, CDR1 is MNHEY and CDR2 SVGAGI. This CDR3 is CASSYRRTRENTEAFF. CDR3 coding DNA: TGTGCCAGCAGTTACCGCCGGACAAGGGAGAACACTGAAGCTTTCTTT.

This clonotype has only a few counts. The V gene is TRBV20-1, the J gene TRBJ2-3; 9 positions match TRBD2. V lost 6 bases, J lost 0 bases, and 10 bases stayed unmatched. This CDR3 spans 16 amino acids. Germline V gene sequence: CDR1 DFQATT, CDR2 SNEGSKA (reference sequence). Here the CDR3 reads CSATILAGKSTDTQYF. DNA of the CDR3: TGCAGTGCCACAATACTAGCGGGTAAAAGCACAGATACGCAGTATTTT.

In this sample, this clonotype turned up a few times. This sequence joins TRBV20-1 and TRBJ2-3, with D unresolved. The CDR3 contains 15 residues. V was cut by 1 base and J by 1 base, with 12 bases left in between. Germline V gene data show CDR1 as DFQATT and CDR2 as SNEGSKA (reference sequence). The CDR3 loop is CSARGPNWGTDTQYF. DNA of the CDR3: TGCAGTGCTAGAGGTCCTAACTGGGGCACAGATACGCAGTATTTT.

V and J are TRBV27 and TRBJ2-3; D assignment may be TRBD1 or TRBD2 (5 bases each). V gave up 7 bases and J gave up 3 bases, with 23 bases separating them. This CDR3 has 17 residues. Germline lookup yields CDR1 MNHEY and CDR2 SMNVEV (reference sequence). CDR3 in DNA: TGTGCCAGCAAGCGTCATAGGTCGGGGCCAAAAACAGATACGCAGTATTTT. This sequence encodes CASKRHRSGPKTDTQYF.

The chain combines TRBV7-9 with TRBJ2-2, with D hard to call. This CDR3 has 16 amino acids. Germline V lookup: CDR1 SEHNR, CDR2 FQNEAQ (reference sequence). Deletions cut 4 bases from V and 6 bases from J, with 18 bases between. The CDR3: CASSSGLIQTPGELFF. Here the CDR3 DNA reads TGTGCCAGCAGCTCGGGCCTAATACAAACCCCCGGGGAGCTGTTTTTT.

The gene calls are TRBV15 and TRBJ1-2; the D is unclear. The CDR3 has 15 amino acids. Trimming removed 0 bases at V and 4 bases at J, with 12 bases between. Germline lookup yields CDR1 LNHNV and CDR2 YYDKDF (reference sequence). Written as DNA, the CDR3 is TGTGCCACCAGCAGAGATACAACGGGGATCTATGGCTACACCTTC. Residues: CATSRDTTGIYGYTF.

To note about this clonotype: At one end the junction does not follow the germline gene, possibly because of a read error. This chain links TRBV14 with TRBJ2-1; D unresolved. The CDR3 length is 14 residues. CDR1 is SGHDN, CDR2 FVKESK, per germline. CDR3 residues: CTSSQDWGTNEQFF. CDR3 bases: TGTACCAGCAGCCAAGATTGGGGAACCAATGAGCAGTTCTTC.

There are a few counts of this clonotype. V and J are TRBV4-3 and TRBJ2-1, with D maybe TRBD1 (7 bases). Trimming stripped 4 bases from V and 8 bases from J, with 24 bases between. Germline assignment: CDR1 LGHNA and CDR2 YSLEER. The CDR3 consists of 17 residues. The CDR3, as DNA: TGCGCCAGCAGCCGACTCCCCCAGGGGGGTGATCTCTATGAGCAGTTCTTC. It specifies CASSRLPQGGDLYEQFF.

The chain uses TRBV5-1 and TRBJ1-5; perhaps TRBD1 as D (5 bases). CDR1 is SGHRS, CDR2 YFSETQ, per germline. With 3 bases removed from V and 4 bases from J, the gap between germline ends came to 11 bases. The CDR3 spans 14 residues. CDR3 amino acids: CASSSEGTNQPQHF. The CDR3 region has the DNA TGCGCCAGCAGCTCGGAGGGGACTAATCAGCCCCAGCATTTT.

Many counts were recorded for this clonotype. V gene TRBV29-1 combines with J gene TRBJ2-5; D is possibly TRBD1 (5 bases). Looked up from germline, CDR1 is SQVTM and CDR2 is ANQGSEA. V shed 5 bases and J shed 1 base, with 14 bases lying between them. The CDR3 is 14 amino acids. The DNA for the CDR3 is TGCAGCGTTCGGTCTACGCAGGGCCAAGAGACCCAGTACTTC. Translating gives CSVRSTQGQETQYF. The full variable domain, with the rest looked up from reference TRBV29-1 and TRBJ2-5, is SAVISQKPSRDICQRGTSLTIQCQVDSQVTMMFWYRQQPGQSLTLIATANQGSEATYESGFVIDKFPISRPNLTFSTLTVSNMSPEDSSIYLCSVRSTQGQETQYFGPGTRLLVL.

V gene TRBV6-6 combines with J gene TRBJ2-3, with 9 bases aligning to TRBD2. V lost 7 bases to trimming and J lost 6 bases; unmatched junction nucleotides: 14. Germline V CDR1 and CDR2: MNHNY, SVGAGI (reference sequence). The CDR3 totals 16 residues. CDR3 bases: TGTGCCAGCAATCCTCGGAGTAGCGGGGGTGGGGATACGCAGTATTTT. Its translation: CASNPRSSGGGDTQYF.